This entry concerns a single T cell receptor beta chain. Its antigen remains unidentified. A junction end diverges from the germline sequence, so it may reflect a read error. Reverse transcription of roughly 0.45 to 1 ug RNA was performed with random hexamers. The amplification used immunoSEQ multiplex PCR on TCR beta CDR3; it spanned 54 Vbeta and 13 Jbeta. TCRdb re-analysed the immunoSEQ multiplex PCR reads in MiXCR, keeping a single row per CDR3 protein. The sample includes about 150,000 distinct CDR3 sequences, roughly 95% of them seen just once. Germline V gives CDR1 SNHLY, CDR2 FYNNEI. The CDR3 runs 15 residues. The sample is drawn from a study of CD8 T cells in Susac syndrome. Study-wide results and caveats: Where Susac syndrome CD4+ T cell repertoires were concerned, no clonal expansion was evident.

Sequencing was performed on CD4+ T cells from PBMCs. The TCR comes from a human donor with Susac syndrome. This chain joins TRBV2 and TRBJ2-7; D might be TRBD1 (5 bases). The CDR3 DNA is TGTGCCAGCAGGGAAGACAGCATGACCTCCTACGAGCAGTACTTC. Protein product: CASREDSMTSYEQYF.